One sample yielded the 30 T cell receptor beta chains listed below, sequenced in a study of T cell responses to AZD1222 COVID-19 vaccine. TCRdb's copy holds only in-frame clones and misses some; the assay was immunoSEQ multiplex PCR. The sample holds tens of thousands of clones; about 80% are singletons and the top ten take about 3.5%. The sample here was peripheral blood, taken 28 days after the second AZD1222 dose. Every receptor here comes from an adult who received the AZD1222 COVID-19 vaccine.

The chain carries TRBV29-1 and TRBJ2-3; D might be TRBD2 (5 bases). Germline V gene lookup returns CDR1 SQVTM and CDR2 ANQGSEA. This CDR3 has 13 amino acids. Trimming left V 7 bases short and J 0 bases short, with 11 bases between. CDR3 protein: CSGVRGSTDTQYF. In DNA form, the CDR3 reads TGCAGCGGCGTGAGAGGGAGCACAGATACGCAGTATTTT.

The chain carries TRBV4-2 and TRBJ2-7; D is unresolved. This CDR3 spans 13 amino acids. The germline V gene encodes CDR1 LGHNA and CDR2 YNFKEQ. V was trimmed by 3 bases and J by 7 bases, leaving 13 bases between them. CDR3 sequence: CASSHPAEEEQYF. CDR3 coding DNA: TGTGCCAGCAGCCATCCCGCCGAGGAAGAGCAGTACTTC.

The chain has TRBV7-2 and TRBJ1-1; TRBD1 matches 7 bases. Germline V lookup: CDR1 SGHTA, CDR2 FQGNSA. The ends lost 3 bases at V and 2 bases at J; junction bases unmatched: 3. CDR3 size: 14 residues. Written as DNA, the CDR3 is TGTGCCAGCAGCTTCCGGGACAGAAACACTGAAGCTTTCTTT. Translated, it gives CASSFRDRNTEAFF.

The chain links TRBV6-1 to TRBJ1-5; D call uncertain. The CDR3 consists of 15 residues. Trimming pared 1 base from V and 1 base from J, leaving 8 bases between. The germline V gene has CDR1 MNHNS and CDR2 SASEGT. The CDR3 spells CASSEEASSNQPQHF. The CDR3 region has the DNA TGTGCCAGCAGTGAAGAGGCCTCGAGCAATCAGCCCCAGCATTTT.

This chain joins TRBV30 and TRBJ1-5, with 10 positions matching TRBD1. CDR3 length: 13 residues. Germline V gene lookup returns CDR1 GTSNPN and CDR2 SVGIG (reference sequence). Trimming at V came to 5 bases and at J to 2 bases, leaving 0 bases not matched to a gene. The CDR3 bases are TGTGCCTGGGGACAGGGGGGCAATCAGCCCCAGCATTTT. The encoded protein is CAWGQGGNQPQHF.

The chain has TRBV4-2 and TRBJ1-6, with D perhaps matching TRBD1 (5 bases). CDR3 length equals 18 residues. Looked up from germline, CDR1 is LGHNA and CDR2 is YNFKEQ. V shed 0 bases and J shed 10 bases, with 22 bases lying between them. The CDR3 here is CASSQERPGGSILSPLHF. CDR3 sequence (DNA): TGTGCCAGCAGCCAAGAAAGGCCCGGGGGAAGTATTTTGTCACCCCTCCACTTT.

This clone was seen only a few times. V is TRBV5-6 and J is TRBJ2-6; perhaps TRBD2 as D (6 bases). Trimming cost V 5 bases and J 3 bases, with 12 bases left between them. Germline CDR1 is SGHDT and CDR2 is YYEEEE. There are 15 residues in the CDR3. The chain's CDR3 is CASRPGVGGANVLTF. The DNA for the CDR3 is TGTGCCAGCAGACCGGGAGTAGGTGGGGCCAACGTCCTGACTTTC.

The chain recombines TRBV5-3 with TRBJ2-3; D gene uncertain. TRBV5-3 is marked as an open reading frame, function uncertain. This CDR3 is 8 amino acids long. Trimming stripped 4 bases from V and 14 bases from J, with 5 bases between. The CDR3 DNA reads TGTGCCAGAAGCAATCCGTATTTT. Its protein product is CARSNPYF.

This clone was recorded only once. The chain employs TRBV16 and TRBJ2-6; 9 bases are a match to TRBD1. CDR1 KGHSY and CDR2 FQNENV come from the germline V gene. The CDR3 has 16 amino acids. V was pared by 2 bases and J by 1 base, with 0 bases of the junction left unmatched. The CDR3 DNA reads as TGTGCCAGCAGCCAAGGGACAGGGTCTGGGGCCAACGTCCTGACTTTC. This gives the protein CASSQGTGSGANVLTF.

CDR3 DNA sequence: TGTGCCAGCAGCCGGGACAGTAAGGTCGGGGAGCTGTTTTTT. It specifies CASSRDSKVGELFF. The chain joins TRBV2 to TRBJ2-2; 7 bases fit TRBD1. Germline CDR1 SNHLY, CDR2 FYNNEI. The CDR3 is made up of 14 amino acids. The trim removed 6 bases at V and 7 bases at J, leaving 8 bases unmatched.

The chain joins TRBV5-4 to TRBJ2-1, with 8 positions matching TRBD2. The germline CDR1 and CDR2 sequences are SGHNT and YYREEE (reference sequence). Losses at the gene ends were 5 bases for V and 0 bases for J; bases not matched to a gene: 4. This CDR3 has 15 amino acids. CDR3 protein: CASSFRGGSYNEQFF. CDR3 DNA: TGTGCCAGCAGTTTCCGGGGGGGCTCCTACAATGAGCAGTTCTTC. Using reference TRBV5-4 and TRBJ2-1 for the parts outside the CDR3, the full variable domain is ETGVTQSPTHLIKTRGQQVTLRCSSQSGHNTVSWYQQALGQGPQFIFQYYREEENGRGNFPPRFSGLQFPNYSSELNVNALELDDSALYLCASSFRGGSYNEQFFGPGTRLTVL.

This clone has only one observation. V is TRBV5-4 and J is TRBJ2-7; TRBD1 matches 9 bases. V was clipped by 0 bases and J by 3 bases; unmatched bases: 4. Germline V lookup: CDR1 SGHNT, CDR2 YYREEE (reference sequence). This CDR3 has 15 amino acids. The CDR3 sequence is CASSLARDRDYEQYF. The CDR3 coding sequence is TGTGCCAGCAGCTTGGCCCGGGACAGGGACTACGAGCAGTACTTC. Drawing the rest from reference TRBV5-4 and TRBJ2-7, the complete variable domain is ETGVTQSPTHLIKTRGQQVTLRCSSQSGHNTVSWYQQALGQGPQFIFQYYREEENGRGNFPPRFSGLQFPNYSSELNVNALELDDSALYLCASSLARDRDYEQYFGPGTRLTVT.

This clone appeared a single time. The genes are TRBV15 and TRBJ1-1; D unclear. Germline loops: CDR1 LNHNV, CDR2 YYDKDF (reference sequence). CDR3 length: 12 amino acids. V shed 2 bases and J shed 1 base, with 2 bases lying between them. The CDR3 sequence is CATSRQNTEAFF. The CDR3 DNA follows: TGTGCCACCAGCAGACAGAACACTGAAGCTTTCTTT.

This clone was seen a single time. The rearrangement links TRBV5-1 to TRBJ1-3, with D unclear. Germline assignment: CDR1 SGHRS and CDR2 YFSETQ. Between the trimmed V and J ends, which lost 4 bases and 3 bases, there was a span of 17 bases. CDR3 length: 16 amino acids. This CDR3 reads CASSPLASASGNTIYF. CDR3 DNA: TGCGCCAGCAGCCCGCTGGCGAGCGCCAGTGGAAACACCATATATTTT.

This chain links TRBV7-2 with TRBJ1-1; possible D gene TRBD1, 5 bases. The length of the CDR3 is 14 residues. Germline CDR1 is SGHTA and CDR2 is FQGNSA. Trimming pared 3 bases from V and 5 bases from J, leaving 13 bases between. CDR3 amino acids: CASSLQGIGTEAFF. The DNA of the CDR3 is TGTGCCAGCAGCTTGCAGGGTATCGGGACTGAAGCTTTCTTT.

This chain joins TRBV29-1 and TRBJ2-2; 9 nucleotides align to TRBD2. The CDR3 loop spans 17 amino acids. Germline values: CDR1 SQVTM, CDR2 ANQGSEA. V lost 5 bases, J lost 4 bases, and 14 bases stayed unmatched. The CDR3, as DNA: TGCAGCGTTCAGACTCGCGGGGGGGCAGGGATCACCGGGGAGCTGTTTTTT. As protein: CSVQTRGGAGITGELFF.

The chain recombines TRBV18 with TRBJ2-7, with D possibly being TRBD2 (6 bases). The V end lost 3 bases, the J end lost 6 bases, and 24 bases lay between the germline ends. This CDR3 contains 17 residues. Germline V gene sequence: CDR1 KGHSH, CDR2 LQKENI. The DNA for the CDR3 is TGTGCCAGCTCACCTCCTCCGAGGGAGGCCGGGAGAGGCGAGCAGTACTTC. Protein sequence: CASSPPPREAGRGEQYF.

This rearrangement joins TRBV3-1 (or the pseudogene TRBV3-2) to TRBJ1-1, with D tentatively TRBD1 (6 bases). The germline V gene encodes CDR1 LGHDT and CDR2 YNNKEL (reference sequence). V shed 0 bases and J shed 7 bases, with 6 bases lying between them. CDR3 length: 12 residues. CDR3 loop: CASSQEGGEAFF. The CDR3 bases are TGTGCCAGCAGCCAAGAAGGGGGTGAAGCTTTCTTT.

The chain uses TRBV7-2 and TRBJ1-3; 10 bases agree with TRBD1. Germline lookup yields CDR1 SGHTA and CDR2 FQGNSA. V gave up 1 base and J gave up 2 bases; unmatched junction bases: 5. This CDR3 spans 17 amino acids. CDR3 in DNA: TGTGCCAGCAGCTTAGGTGGGGACAGGGGCGCTGGAAACACCATATATTTT. Amino acids: CASSLGGDRGAGNTIYF.

The chain joins TRBV2 to TRBJ1-2; D is uncertain. V was pared by 7 bases and J by 2 bases, with 8 bases between. CDR1 is SNHLY, CDR2 FYNNEI, per germline. The CDR3 spans 12 residues. This CDR3 reads CASKRENYGYTF. CDR3 in DNA: TGTGCCAGCAAAAGGGAAAACTATGGCTACACCTTC.

The genes are TRBV5-4 and TRBJ2-7, with TRBD2 identical over 11 bases. V trimming: 3 bases; J trimming: 4 bases; junction bases outside the gene matches: 6. CDR1 and CDR2 (germline): SGHNT, YYREEE (reference sequence). The CDR3 is 15 residues long. DNA of the CDR3: TGTGCCAGCAGCTCCCCGACTAGCGGGGTGTACGAGCAGTACTTC. Translated, it gives CASSSPTSGVYEQYF.

The chain joins TRBV5-1 to TRBJ1-4; TRBD1 matches 9 bases. V was pared by 1 base and J by 1 base, with 2 bases of the junction left unmatched. This CDR3 is 16 amino acids long. Germline CDR1 SGHRS, CDR2 YFSETQ. The CDR3 DNA sequence: TGCGCCAGCAGCTTGCGGACAGGGGAAACTAATGAAAAACTGTTTTTT. It translates to CASSLRTGETNEKLFF.

The chain links TRBV19 to TRBJ1-4, with D maybe TRBD1 (6 bases). Germline-derived CDR1 and CDR2 are LNHDA and SQIVND (reference sequence). This CDR3 is 15 amino acids long. Trimming cost V 5 bases and J 4 bases, with 14 bases left between them. The CDR3 region is CASSPGTPGNEKLFF. The CDR3 nucleotides read TGTGCCAGTAGTCCCGGGACACCTGGTAATGAAAAACTGTTTTTT.

This sequence joins TRBV7-9 and TRBJ1-2; 7 nucleotides match TRBD1. Germline assignment: CDR1 SEHNR and CDR2 FQNEAQ (reference sequence). This CDR3 region has 13 residues. Germline trimming cut 5 bases from V and 6 bases from J; bases unmatched to any gene: 6. CDR3 nucleotide sequence: TGTGCCAGCAGCCCCCGACAGGGAGATGGCTACACCTTC. Translating gives CASSPRQGDGYTF. Variable domain in full (rest from reference TRBV7-9 and TRBJ1-2): DTGVSQNPRHKITKRGQNVTFRCDPISEHNRLYWYRQTLGQGPEFLTYFQNEAQLEKSRLLSDRFSAERPKGSFSTLEIQRTEQGDSAMYLCASSPRQGDGYTFGSGTRLTVV.

The V call is TRBV7-3, the J call TRBJ2-1; D could derive from TRBD1 or TRBD2 (5 bases each). The germline CDR1 and CDR2 sequences are SGHTA and FQGTGA. The germline V and J ends were trimmed by 2 bases and 11 bases, with 13 bases remaining between them. The CDR3 extends over 13 amino acids. CDR3 coding DNA: TGTGCCAGCAGCTTATCCCACCCGGGACAGCAGTTCTTC. Amino acid sequence: CASSLSHPGQQFF.

The chain joins TRBV4-1 to TRBJ1-4, with TRBD1 matching 10 bases. Germline trimming cut 4 bases from V and 5 bases from J; bases unmatched to any gene: 7. Germline CDR1 reads MGHRA; CDR2 reads YSYEKL. The CDR3 loop spans 16 amino acids. DNA of the CDR3: TGCGCCAGCAGCCTCACCGGGACAGGGGAAAATGAAAAACTGTTTTTT. Translating gives CASSLTGTGENEKLFF.

The J gene is TRBJ1-1, the V gene TRBV29-1; D gene ambiguous. Trimming shortened V by 1 base and J by 6 bases, and 15 bases separated the two germline ends. The CDR3 totals 14 residues. CDR1 and CDR2 from the germline V gene are SQVTM and ANQGSEA. CDR3 sequence reads: CSVEAESGVPEAFF. CDR3 nucleotides: TGCAGCGTTGAAGCCGAGTCCGGTGTCCCTGAAGCTTTCTTT.

The chain has TRBV2 and TRBJ1-6, with D maybe TRBD1 (6 bases). The CDR3 extends over 15 amino acids. The germline V gene has CDR1 SNHLY and CDR2 FYNNEI. V was trimmed by 3 bases and J by 11 bases, leaving 17 bases between them. The CDR3 loop is CASSEQGSPSTPLHF. The CDR3 nucleotides are TGTGCCAGCAGTGAGCAGGGGAGCCCCTCGACACCCCTCCACTTT.

The rearrangement joins TRBV6-5 to TRBJ1-6; no reliable D call. Trimming stripped 2 bases from V and 8 bases from J, with 4 bases between. This CDR3 is 12 amino acids long. Germline-derived CDR1 and CDR2 are MNHEY and SVGAGI. The CDR3 nucleotides are TGTGCCAGCAGTTACCGAGATTCACCCCTCCACTTT. This gives the protein CASSYRDSPLHF.

This clone turned up a few times. The rearrangement links TRBV6-5 to TRBJ1-2; D remains ambiguous. CDR3 length: 13 amino acids. From germline, CDR1 is MNHEY and CDR2 SVGAGI. Trimming shortened V by 2 bases and J by 2 bases, and 6 bases separated the two germline ends. The CDR3 DNA is TGTGCCAGCAGTTACGGGCAGAACTATGGCTACACCTTC. Its translation: CASSYGQNYGYTF.